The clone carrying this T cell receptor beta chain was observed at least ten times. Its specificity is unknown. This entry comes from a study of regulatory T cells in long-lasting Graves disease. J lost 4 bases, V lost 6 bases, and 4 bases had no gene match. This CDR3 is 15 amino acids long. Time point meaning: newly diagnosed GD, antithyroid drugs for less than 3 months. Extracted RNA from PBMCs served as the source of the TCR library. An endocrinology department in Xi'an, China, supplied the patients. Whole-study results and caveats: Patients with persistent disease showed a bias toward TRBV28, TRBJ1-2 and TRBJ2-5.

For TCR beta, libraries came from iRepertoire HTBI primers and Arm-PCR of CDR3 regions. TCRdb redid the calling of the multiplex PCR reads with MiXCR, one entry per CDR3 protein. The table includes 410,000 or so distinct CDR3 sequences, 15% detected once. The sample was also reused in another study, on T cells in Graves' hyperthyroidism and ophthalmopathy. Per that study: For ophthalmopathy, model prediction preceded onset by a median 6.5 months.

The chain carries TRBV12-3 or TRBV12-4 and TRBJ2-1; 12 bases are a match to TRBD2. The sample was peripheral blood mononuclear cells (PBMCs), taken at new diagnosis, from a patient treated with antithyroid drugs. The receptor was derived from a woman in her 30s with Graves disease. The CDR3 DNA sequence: TGTGCCAGCAGCTTCCTAGCGGGAGGGTACAATGAGCAGTTCTTC. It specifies CASSFLAGGYNEQFF.